These 30 T cell receptor beta chains originate from one sample sequenced in a study of blood T cells in healthy people across ages (dated by TCRdb to about 2015). Receptor amplification or capture employed 5' RACE. A second PCR of about 7 to 12 cycles was performed with a sample-barcoded 5' primer and a J-beta primer mix. TCRdb's own reprocessing of the public reads used fastp at Q25 and MiXCR and kept productive beta chains. Each CDR3 protein appears once, grouped with its most common genes and DNA. This sample gives some 1,800,000 distinct CDR3 sequences in total; roughly 43% of them show up just once. Under 25% of the sample is held by the ten biggest clonotypes. The sample was blood. These receptors all come from a human donor in good health.

This chain uses TRBV29-1 with TRBJ1-1; no reliable D call. CDR3 length: 12 amino acids. Trimming stripped 7 bases from V and 0 bases from J, with 9 bases between. The germline V gene has CDR1 SQVTM and CDR2 ANQGSEA. The CDR3 DNA reads TGCAGCGCTGACGAGATGAACACTGAAGCTTTCTTT. As protein: CSADEMNTEAFF.

This clonotype was detected only a few times. The rearrangement links TRBV28 to TRBJ2-7, with D maybe TRBD1 (5 bases). V lost 2 bases, J lost 2 bases, and 7 bases lay in between. The CDR3 loop spans 13 amino acids. The germline V gene has CDR1 MDHEN and CDR2 SYDVKM. The CDR3 DNA reads TGTGCCAGCAGTTTACACAGGACCTACGAGCAGTACTTC. This encodes CASSLHRTYEQYF.

The chain employs TRBV7-8 and TRBJ2-7, with D perhaps matching TRBD1 (6 bases). The CDR3 spans 12 residues. Germline loops: CDR1 SGHVS, CDR2 FQNEAQ. V lost 5 bases and J lost 7, with 12 bases in between. CDR3 DNA: TGTGCCAGCAGCCCGAGCGACAGGGAGCAGTACTTC. Its protein product is CASSPSDREQYF.

The genes are TRBV20-1 and TRBJ2-7; possible D gene TRBD1, 5 bases. Germline V lookup: CDR1 DFQATT, CDR2 SNEGSKA (reference sequence). V was clipped by 1 base and J by 0 bases, with 7 bases between them. There are 13 residues in the CDR3. CDR3 DNA: TGCAGTGCTAGAGGACAGTACTCCTACGAGCAGTACTTC. Residues: CSARGQYSYEQYF.

The CDR3 sequence is CSVSYQGAGSYTF. The CDR3 nucleotides are TGCAGCGTTTCATACCAGGGTGCTGGAAGCTACACCTTC. The chain joins TRBV29-1 to TRBJ1-2; weak D call: TRBD1 (5 bases). This CDR3 has 13 amino acids. With 5 bases removed from V and 9 bases from J, the gap between germline ends came to 19 bases. Per germline, CDR1 SQVTM and CDR2 ANQGSEA.

Many counts were recorded for this clonotype. This chain joins TRBV7-9 and TRBJ1-6; no definite D call. CDR3 size: 12 residues. V lost 1 base, J lost 10 bases, and 5 bases lay in between. CDR1 SEHNR and CDR2 FQNEAQ come from the germline V gene (reference sequence). CDR3 DNA: TGTGCCAGCAGCTTAGGAGGATCACCCCTCCACTTT. Protein product: CASSLGGSPLHF.

In its sample, this clonotype was seen once. The chain combines TRBV13 with TRBJ2-7; 7 bases fit TRBD1. V gave up 6 bases and J gave up 6 bases; unmatched junction bases: 11. Germline-derived CDR1 and CDR2 are PRHDT and FYEKMQ (reference sequence). The CDR3 totals 14 residues. The CDR3 loop reads CASRKTGSGSEQYF. CDR3 in DNA: TGTGCCAGCAGAAAGACAGGGTCGGGGTCCGAGCAGTACTTC.

CDR3 protein: CASSSGGRGLEQYF. The CDR3 DNA follows: TGTGCCAGCAGCTCGGGGGGTAGGGGACTGGAGCAGTACTTC. The chain joins TRBV28 to TRBJ2-7; TRBD2 matches 7 bases. Germline assignment: CDR1 MDHEN and CDR2 SYDVKM. The CDR3 is 14 amino acids. V shed 6 bases and J 7 bases; nucleotides not matched to a gene: 12.

There are a few counts of this clonotype. The J gene is TRBJ2-2, the V gene TRBV7-2; 8 positions agree with TRBD1. This CDR3 has 16 residues. Germline trimming cut 4 bases from V and 6 bases from J; bases unmatched to any gene: 10. The germline V gene encodes CDR1 SGHTA and CDR2 FQGNSA. As DNA, the CDR3 is TGTGCCAGCAGCTCGGACAGGGCAACCTCCGCCGGGGAGCTGTTTTTT. Amino acid sequence: CASSSDRATSAGELFF.

This clonotype was seen a handful of times. The CDR3 DNA is TGTGCCAGCAGTCGACGGGGGGTCATAGATACGCAGTATTTT. This translates into CASSRRGVIDTQYF. The chain carries TRBV12-3 or TRBV12-4 and TRBJ2-3; TRBD2 aligns across 7 bases. This CDR3 has 14 amino acids. Trimming cost V 5 bases and J 5 bases; bases outside gene matches: 7.

In its sample, this clonotype was seen a few times. V is TRBV2 and J is TRBJ1-2; 7 bases match TRBD1. V was pared by 0 bases and J by 8 bases, with 6 bases of the junction left unmatched. In germline, CDR1 is SNHLY, CDR2 FYNNEI. CDR3 length: 14 residues. The CDR3 DNA sequence: TGTGCCAGCAGTGAAGCGCTAGGGGGCGCAGGCTACACCTTC. It yields the protein CASSEALGGAGYTF.

The V and J genes are TRBV7-9 and TRBJ1-1; D is undetermined. V dropped 5 bases and J dropped 5 bases, with 12 bases sitting between them. CDR3 length equals 13 residues. Germline loops: CDR1 SEHNR, CDR2 FQNEAQ (reference sequence). The CDR3 DNA is TGTGCCAGCAGCGAAAACGGGGTTACTGAAGCTTTCTTT. As protein: CASSENGVTEAFF.

This clonotype appeared a few times. This sequence joins TRBV15 and TRBJ2-1; 12 bases are a match to TRBD2. From germline, CDR1 is LNHNV and CDR2 YYDKDF (reference sequence). V gave up 5 bases and J gave up 12 bases; unmatched junction bases: 17. The CDR3 sequence is 17 residues long. The CDR3 reads CATSSHSSGGAIWVQFF. The CDR3 coding sequence is TGTGCCACCAGCTCCCATTCTAGCGGGGGGGCCATTTGGGTGCAGTTCTTC.

This clonotype was picked up a small number of times. The rearrangement links TRBV20-1 to TRBJ2-7, with TRBD1 matching over 8 bases. The CDR3 sequence is 14 residues long. The junction had 11 bases not matched to a gene; V was cut back by 5 bases and J by 5 bases. The germline CDR1 and CDR2 sequences are DFQATT and SNEGSKA (reference sequence). CDR3: CSAFTGGRFHEQYF. The CDR3 nucleotides read TGCAGTGCTTTTACAGGGGGAAGGTTTCACGAGCAGTACTTC.

This chain connects TRBV12-3 or TRBV12-4 to TRBJ1-6, with 7 bases matching TRBD1. V shed 6 bases, J shed 10 bases, and the junction held 12 bases outside the gene matches. The CDR3 loop spans 15 amino acids. CDR3 residues: CASSPTGQAVSPLHF. The CDR3 DNA is TGTGCCAGCAGCCCGACCGGACAGGCGGTCTCACCCCTCCACTTT.

In nucleotides, the CDR3 is TGTGCTAGTGGTTCGGTACGACTAGCGGGGGAGGAGACCCAGTACTTC. Translation gives CASGSVRLAGEETQYF. The chain uses TRBV12-5 and TRBJ2-5, with TRBD2 matching 12 bases. Germline loops: CDR1 LGHNT, CDR2 FRNRAP. The J segment lost 5 bases and the V segment lost 4 bases, leaving 8 bases of the junction unmatched. The CDR3 contains 16 residues. Looking up the rest from reference TRBV12-5 and TRBJ2-5 gives the full variable domain: DARVTQTPRHKVTEMGQEVTMRCQPILGHNTVFWYRQTMMQGLELLAYFRNRAPLDDSGMPKDRFSAEMPDATLATLKIQPSEPRDSAVYFCASGSVRLAGEETQYFGPGTRLLVL.

The chain joins TRBV6-2 or TRBV6-3 to TRBJ1-2; possible D gene TRBD1, 6 bases. The CDR3 is 14 residues long. V lost 6 bases to trimming and J lost 3 bases, with 14 bases between them. Per the germline V gene, CDR1 is MNHEY and CDR2 is SVGEGT. CDR3 coding DNA: TGTGCCAGCAGAACATCAGGGGAAGACTATGGCTACACCTTC. It codes for CASRTSGEDYGYTF.

For this clonotype: Germline and junction disagree at one end, which may indicate a read error. J is TRBJ2-4 and V is TRBV7-2, with a possible D match to TRBD1 (6 bases). The J call may be faulty, since TRBJ2-7 better matches the DNA end. Germline CDR1 is SGHTA and CDR2 is FQGNSA. This CDR3 region has 14 residues. CDR3 sequence (DNA): TGTGCCAGCGGCTTAAAGGGACAAACCTACGAGCAGTACTTC. Translated: CASGLKGQTYEQYF.

The J gene is TRBJ2-7, the V gene TRBV19; D assignment may be TRBD1 or TRBD2 (6 bases each). CDR3 length equals 15 residues. The V end was cut by 0 bases, the J end by 6 bases, with 15 bases between. From germline, CDR1 is LNHDA and CDR2 SQIVND (reference sequence). CDR3 nucleotides: TGTGCCAGTAGTATAGAGGGGGGCCCTAGGATCGAGCAGTACTTC. Translation gives CASSIEGGPRIEQYF.

The chain combines TRBV9 with TRBJ2-1, with TRBD1 identical over 7 bases. Trimming took 0 bases from V and 4 from J; bases not matched to a gene: 4. The CDR3 consists of 15 residues. Germline V lookup: CDR1 SGDLS, CDR2 YYNGEE. This CDR3 is CASSVAGGLYNEQFF. The CDR3 nucleotides read TGTGCCAGCAGCGTAGCAGGGGGTCTATACAATGAGCAGTTCTTC. Full variable domain (outside the CDR3, taken from reference TRBV9 and TRBJ2-1): DSGVTQTPKHLITATGQRVTLRCSPRSGDLSVYWYQQSLDQGLQFLIQYYNGEERAKGNILERFSAQQFPDLHSELNLSSLELGDSALYFCASSVAGGLYNEQFFGPGTRLTVL.

The sample holds one count of this clonotype. V usage is TRBV19 and J usage is TRBJ2-7; D is unresolved. Germline V CDR1 and CDR2: LNHDA, SQIVND (reference sequence). Trimming shortened V by 4 bases and J by 0 bases, and 10 bases separated the two germline ends. The CDR3 has 14 amino acids. The CDR3 sequence is CASSTEPYSYEQYF. Here the CDR3 DNA reads TGTGCCAGTAGTACGGAACCTTACTCCTACGAGCAGTACTTC.

This clonotype was seen a few times. The chain employs TRBV11-2 and TRBJ2-3; D possibly corresponds to TRBD1 (5 bases). CDR3 length equals 15 residues. Trimming removed 4 bases at V and 0 bases at J, with 11 bases between. Germline values: CDR1 SGHAT, CDR2 FQNNGV. The CDR3 spells CASSSGHLSTDTQYF. The CDR3 DNA reads as TGTGCCAGCAGCTCCGGACATCTTAGCACAGATACGCAGTATTTT.

This clonotype was detected a few times. The gene calls are TRBV5-5 and TRBJ1-5; D gene ambiguous. Trimming left V 2 bases short and J 0 bases short, with 15 bases between. The CDR3 has 17 residues. In germline, CDR1 is SGHKS, CDR2 YYEKEE (reference sequence). The CDR3 reads CASSLTLQTLSNQPQHF. Here the CDR3 DNA reads TGTGCCAGCAGCTTAACTTTGCAGACCCTTAGCAATCAGCCCCAGCATTTT.

The gene calls are TRBV20-1 and TRBJ2-7, with 7 nucleotides matching TRBD1. The CDR3 extends over 15 amino acids. Losses at the gene ends were 4 bases for V and 7 bases for J; bases not matched to a gene: 16. Per germline, CDR1 DFQATT and CDR2 SNEGSKA (reference sequence). The CDR3 sequence is CSATTPQGITREQYF. As DNA, the CDR3 is TGCAGTGCTACAACTCCACAGGGGATCACGAGGGAGCAGTACTTC.

This clonotype has only a few counts. The V gene is TRBV7-8, the J gene TRBJ2-5; 10 bases line up with TRBD2. This CDR3 contains 18 residues. The germline V gene has CDR1 SGHVS and CDR2 FQNEAQ. The junction had 8 bases not matched to a gene; V was cut back by 0 bases and J by 1 base. CDR3 DNA sequence: TGTGCCAGCAGCTTAGCTCTGGCTAGCGGGGGCCTCCAAGAGACCCAGTACTTC. Translated: CASSLALASGGLQETQYF. Together with reference TRBV7-8 and TRBJ2-5, the CDR3 gives the full variable domain: GAGVSQSPRYKVAKRGQDVALRCDPISGHVSLFWYQQALGQGPEFLTYFQNEAQLDKSGLPSDRFFAERPEGSVSTLKIQRTQQEDSAVYLCASSLALASGGLQETQYFGPGTRLLVL.

This clonotype was found once. This chain links TRBV3-1 with TRBJ2-3; D possibly corresponds to TRBD1 (6 bases). V lost 2 bases to trimming and J lost 5 bases, with 11 bases between them. CDR3 size: 14 residues. Germline CDR1 reads LGHDT; CDR2 reads YNNKEL (reference sequence). The CDR3 here is CASSQYRVEDTQYF. CDR3 DNA: TGTGCCAGCAGCCAATACAGGGTGGAAGATACGCAGTATTTT.

On this clonotype: The junction does not match germline at one end; this may be a read error. The chain has TRBV29-1 and TRBJ2-2, with a possible D match to TRBD2 (6 bases). CDR3 length: 16 amino acids. Germline V gene data show CDR1 as SQVTM and CDR2 as ANQGSEA. The chain's CDR3 is CSVDGIGGTTTGERFF. The DNA of the CDR3 is TGCAGCGTTGATGGGATCGGAGGGACGACGACCGGGGAGCGGTTTTTT.

There are many counts of this clonotype. The J gene is TRBJ2-7, the V gene TRBV29-1, with unresolved D. V was shortened by 3 bases and J by 0 bases, with 9 bases between the two germline ends. Germline V gene lookup returns CDR1 SQVTM and CDR2 ANQGSEA. This CDR3 is built from 13 residues. As DNA, the CDR3 is TGCAGCGTTGACGGCCGGTCCTCCTACGAGCAGTACTTC. This encodes CSVDGRSSYEQYF.

The chain has TRBV20-1 and TRBJ2-5; 8 positions match TRBD2. The ends lost 0 bases at V and 3 bases at J; junction bases unmatched: 6. This CDR3 has 15 residues. Germline V gene lookup returns CDR1 DFQATT and CDR2 SNEGSKA (reference sequence). The CDR3 DNA reads TGCAGTGCTAGAGATCTCTCGCGGGGGGAAGAGACCCAGTACTTC. It yields the protein CSARDLSRGEETQYF.

This clonotype was detected a few times. The chain uses TRBV12-3 or TRBV12-4 and TRBJ2-7; D is perhaps TRBD1 or TRBD2 (5 bases each). The CDR3 length is 13 residues. V was shortened by 3 bases and J by 7 bases, with 13 bases between the two germline ends. Here the CDR3 DNA reads TGTGCCAGCAGTTTTGGGGGTAGAGGGGAGCAGTACTTC. Protein: CASSFGGRGEQYF.